This entry describes one T cell receptor beta chain. No cognate antigen has been identified for it. At one end, the junction sequence differs from germline, possibly due to a read error. This record comes from a study of T cell changes during pregnancy in multiple sclerosis (dated by TCRdb to the late 2010s). At the level of the whole study: The study looked at changes in the T cell repertoire across pregnancy in women with multiple sclerosis.

Libraries were built with the immunoSEQ multiplex PCR assay. The table was pulled from immuneACCESS by TCRdb, which kept in-frame rearrangements only. Such tables lose some clones; where checked, under half of the loss comes from unresolved V genes, and the rest has no known cause. The sample records 100,000 or so clones, more than 85% of which are singletons. The top ten hold around 3.1% of the sample. The source is a female donor with multiple sclerosis, enrolled in a pregnancy study. The sample was peripheral blood, taken in the second trimester of pregnancy.

This receptor carries the CDR3 CASSWGGGGQGFSVF. The sequenced DNA is TGCGCCAGCAGCTGGGGGGGCGGGGGACAGGGCTTTTCCGTCTTC. The chain employs TRBV5-1 and TRBJ2-1; the junction holds 9 bases that match TRBD1. CDR1 is given as SGHRS and CDR2 as YFSETQ, both from the germline V gene. From the cysteine up to the phenylalanine, the CDR3 has a length of 15 residues. The sequence is cut down to CDR3 DNA, 45 bases in frame from base 1. The CDR3, completed at both ends by the reference TRBV5-1 and TRBJ2-1 genes, gives the full variable domain KAGVTQTPRYLIKTRGQQVTLSCSPISGHRSVSWYQQTPGQGLQFLFEYFSETQRNKGNFPGRFSGRQFSNSRSEMNVSTLELGDSALYLCASSWGGGGQGFSVFGPGTRLTVL.